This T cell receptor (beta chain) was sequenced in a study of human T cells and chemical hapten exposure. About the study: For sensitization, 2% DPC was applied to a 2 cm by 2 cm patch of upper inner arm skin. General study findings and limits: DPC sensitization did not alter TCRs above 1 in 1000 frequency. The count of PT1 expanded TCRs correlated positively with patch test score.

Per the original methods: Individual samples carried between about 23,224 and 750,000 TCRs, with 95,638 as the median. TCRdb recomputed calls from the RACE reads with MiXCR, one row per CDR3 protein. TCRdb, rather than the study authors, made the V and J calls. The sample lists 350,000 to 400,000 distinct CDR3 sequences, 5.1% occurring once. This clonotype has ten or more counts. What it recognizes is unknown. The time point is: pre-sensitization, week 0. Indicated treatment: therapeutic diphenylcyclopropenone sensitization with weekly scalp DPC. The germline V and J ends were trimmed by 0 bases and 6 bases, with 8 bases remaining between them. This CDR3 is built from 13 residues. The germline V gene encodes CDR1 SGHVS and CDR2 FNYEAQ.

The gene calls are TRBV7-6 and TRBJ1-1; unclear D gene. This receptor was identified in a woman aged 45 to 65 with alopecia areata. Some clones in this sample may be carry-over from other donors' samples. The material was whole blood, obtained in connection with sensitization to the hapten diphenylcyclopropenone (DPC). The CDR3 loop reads CASSLAQSAEAFF. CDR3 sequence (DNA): TGTGCCAGCAGCTTAGCGCAATCGGCTGAAGCTTTCTTT.